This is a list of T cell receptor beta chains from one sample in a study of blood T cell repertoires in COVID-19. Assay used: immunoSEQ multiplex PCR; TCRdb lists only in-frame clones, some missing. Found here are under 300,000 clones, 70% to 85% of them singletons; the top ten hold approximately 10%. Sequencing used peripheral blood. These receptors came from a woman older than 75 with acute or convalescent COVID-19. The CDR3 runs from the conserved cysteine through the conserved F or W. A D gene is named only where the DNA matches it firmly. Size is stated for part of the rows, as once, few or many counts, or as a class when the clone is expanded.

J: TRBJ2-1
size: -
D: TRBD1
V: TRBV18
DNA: TGTGCCAGCTCACCGAGGGACAGTAGCAATGAGCAGTTCTTC
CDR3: CASSPRDSSNEQFF

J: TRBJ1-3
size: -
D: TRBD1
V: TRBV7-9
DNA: TGTGCCGTACAGGGGGCGGGCGGAAACACCATATATTTT
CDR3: CAVQGAGGNTIYF

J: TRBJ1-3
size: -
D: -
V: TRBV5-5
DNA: TGTGCCAGCAGCTTACAGGGCCGCTCTGGAAACACCATATATTTT
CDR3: CASSLQGRSGNTIYF

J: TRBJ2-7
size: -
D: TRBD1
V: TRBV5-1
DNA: TGCGCCAGCAGCTTACCTGAGGGGGCCGCCTACCGGCAGTACTTC
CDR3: CASSLPEGAAYRQYF

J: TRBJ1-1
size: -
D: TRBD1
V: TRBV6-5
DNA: TGTGCCAGCAGGGGACAGGGGAAACTGAACACTGAAGCTTTCTTT
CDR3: CASRGQGKLNTEAFF

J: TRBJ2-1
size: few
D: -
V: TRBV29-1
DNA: TGCAGCGTTGGGACAGGCGGGGTATTCAATGAGCAGTTCTTC
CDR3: CSVGTGGVFNEQFF

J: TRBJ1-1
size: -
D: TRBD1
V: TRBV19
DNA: TGTGCCAGTAGTAGAGCCCCCGGGACAGGGTCCAACACTGAAGCTTTCTTT
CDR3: CASSRAPGTGSNTEAFF

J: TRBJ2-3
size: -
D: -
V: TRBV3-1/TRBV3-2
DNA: TGTGCCAGCAGCCGGAGGACGCCTAGCACAGATACGCAGTATTTT
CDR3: CASSRRTPSTDTQYF

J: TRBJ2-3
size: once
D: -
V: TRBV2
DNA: TGTGCCAGCAGACCAGACACAGATACGCAGTATTTT
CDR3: CASRPDTDTQYF

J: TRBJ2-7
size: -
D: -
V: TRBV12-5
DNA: TGTGCTAGTGGTTTGTTCTCTTCCTACGAGCAGTACTTC
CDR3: CASGLFSSYEQYF

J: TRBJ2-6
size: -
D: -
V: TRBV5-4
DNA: TGTGCCAGCAGCCCAAACGGGGGAAGGGGGGCCAACGTCCTGACTTTC
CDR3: CASSPNGGRGANVLTF

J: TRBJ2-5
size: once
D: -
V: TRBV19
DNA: TGTGCCAGTAGAGGAGGGGGGGAAAAGACCCAGTACTTC
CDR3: CASRGGGEKTQYF

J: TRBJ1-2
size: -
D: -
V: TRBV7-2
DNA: TGTGCCAGCAGCTTAGTAGGGGGTGGCTACACCTTC
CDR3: CASSLVGGGYTF

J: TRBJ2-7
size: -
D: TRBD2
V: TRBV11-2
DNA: TGTGCCAGCAGCTTAGTAGGAGCGGGGGGCTTTTTGAACTACGAGCAGTACTTC
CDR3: CASSLVGAGGFLNYEQYF

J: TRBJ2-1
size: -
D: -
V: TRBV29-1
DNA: TGCAGCGGTAACCGGGACACCAATGAGCAGTTCTTC
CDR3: CSGNRDTNEQFF

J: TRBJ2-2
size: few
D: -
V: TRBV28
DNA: TGTGCCAGCAGTCCATCATTCACCGGGGAGCTGTTTTTT
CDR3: CASSPSFTGELFF

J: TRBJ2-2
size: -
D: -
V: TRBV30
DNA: TGTGCCTGGAGTACCTTCACGCCAGGGAACACCGGGGAGCTGTTTTTT
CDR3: CAWSTFTPGNTGELFF

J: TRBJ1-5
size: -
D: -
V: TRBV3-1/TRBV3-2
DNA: TGTGCCAGCAGCCCCCACACCTTCAATCAGCCCCAGCATTTT
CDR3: CASSPHTFNQPQHF

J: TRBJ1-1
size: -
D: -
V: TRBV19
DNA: TGTGCCAGTAGTATAGCTGGAGGGTCGGGCACTGAAGCTTTCTTT
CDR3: CASSIAGGSGTEAFF

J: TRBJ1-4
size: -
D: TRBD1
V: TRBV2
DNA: TGTGCCAGCAGTGAGGGACAGGGGGTGGAAAAACTGTTTTTT
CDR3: CASSEGQGVEKLFF

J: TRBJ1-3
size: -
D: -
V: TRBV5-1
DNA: TGCGCCAGCAGCTTGGACGGGAGCTCTGGAAACACCATATATTTT
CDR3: CASSLDGSSGNTIYF

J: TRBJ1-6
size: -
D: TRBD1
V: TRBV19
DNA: TGTGCCAGTAACGTCGGAGACAGGGGGCACCCCTATAATTCACCCCTCCACTTT
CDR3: CASNVGDRGHPYNSPLHF

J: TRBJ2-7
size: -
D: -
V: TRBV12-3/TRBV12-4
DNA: TGTGCCAGCAGTATAACGGGCTACGAGCAGTACTTC
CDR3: CASSITGYEQYF

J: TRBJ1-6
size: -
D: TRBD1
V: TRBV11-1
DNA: TGTGCCAGCAGTTACGACAGGGCGGATTCACCCCTCCACTTT
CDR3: CASSYDRADSPLHF

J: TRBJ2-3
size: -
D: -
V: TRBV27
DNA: TGTGCCAGCAGCCTGGGACTGCAAACAGATACGCAGTATTTT
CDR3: CASSLGLQTDTQYF

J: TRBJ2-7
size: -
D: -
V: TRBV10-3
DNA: TGTGCCATCAGTGCCAGGGGGGCCAGCTCCTACGAGCAGTACTTC
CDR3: CAISARGASSYEQYF

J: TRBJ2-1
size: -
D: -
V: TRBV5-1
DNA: TGCGCCAGCAGCGTGGACAGTTCCTACAATGAGCAGTTCTTC
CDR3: CASSVDSSYNEQFF

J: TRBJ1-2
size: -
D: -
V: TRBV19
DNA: TGTGCCAGTACACCCAGGGGTGGCGGCTACACCTTC
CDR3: CASTPRGGGYTF

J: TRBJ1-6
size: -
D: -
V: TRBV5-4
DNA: TGTGCCAGCAGCTTGGATTGGGTAGCTACTTCACCCCTCCACTTT
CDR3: CASSLDWVATSPLHF

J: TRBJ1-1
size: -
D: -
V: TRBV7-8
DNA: TGTGCCAGCAGACCGGACAGACGAGATGAAGCTTTCTTT
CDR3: CASRPDRRDEAFF

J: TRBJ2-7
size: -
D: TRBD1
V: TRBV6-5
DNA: TGTGCCAGCAGTAACAGGGGCCCCTACGAGCAGTACTTC
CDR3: CASSNRGPYEQYF

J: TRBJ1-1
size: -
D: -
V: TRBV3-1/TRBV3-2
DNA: TGTGCCAGCAGCCAAGCGGAGGGCACTGAAGCTTTCTTT
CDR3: CASSQAEGTEAFF

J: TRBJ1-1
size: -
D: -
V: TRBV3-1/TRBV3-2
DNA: TGTGCCAGCAGTTCACAGGGTGGGAGTGAAGCTTTCTTT
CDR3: CASSSQGGSEAFF

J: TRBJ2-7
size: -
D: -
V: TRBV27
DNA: TGTGCCAGCAGTCCCGGGGTCGGGTTCGAGCAGTACTTC
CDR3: CASSPGVGFEQYF

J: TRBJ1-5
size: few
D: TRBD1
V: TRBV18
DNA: TGTGCCAGCTCAGATCCTGCAGGGGGAGGCAATCAGCCCCAGCATTTT
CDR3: CASSDPAGGGNQPQHF

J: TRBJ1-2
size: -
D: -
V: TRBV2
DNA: TGTGCCAGCTCCGGGGGGGGACTGGGATATGGCTACACCTTC
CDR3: CASSGGGLGYGYTF

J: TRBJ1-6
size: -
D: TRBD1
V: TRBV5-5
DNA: TGTGCCAGCAGCGACGGACAGGGAGTGTATAATTCACCCCTCCACTTT
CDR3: CASSDGQGVYNSPLHF

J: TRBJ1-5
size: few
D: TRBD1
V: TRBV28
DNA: TGTGCCAGCAGTTTACCAAGGACAGGTTATATGAGGCAGCCCCAGCATTTT
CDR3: CASSLPRTGYMRQPQHF

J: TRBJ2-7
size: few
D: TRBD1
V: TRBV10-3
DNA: TGTGCCATCAGTGAAAGGACAGGCCATCCCTACGAGCAGTACTTC
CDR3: CAISERTGHPYEQYF

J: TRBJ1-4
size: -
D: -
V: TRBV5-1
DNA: TGCGCCAGCAGCTCCCGGACAGAACCTAATGAAAAACTGTTTTTT
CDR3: CASSSRTEPNEKLFF